This T cell receptor beta chain was captured by sequencing in a study of identical twins. Germline CDR1 DFQATT, CDR2 SNEGSKA (reference sequence). The CDR3 has 14 residues. The V and J ends lost 3 bases and 0 bases respectively, with 11 bases between them. A universal primer site was added by template switching, and unique molecular identifiers were carried by the cDNA. Each CDR3 protein gets one entry after TCRdb re-called the 5' RACE reads with MiXCR. The data show about 900,000 distinct CDR3 sequences, roughly an eighth seen once. This clonotype was detected many times. The sample was also reused in another study, on yellow fever vaccine responses in identical twins. From that second work: Reports say the vaccine T cell response in twins looked partly convergent and partly personalized.

J is TRBJ2-5 and V is TRBV20-1; the D is unclear. This sequence was found in a woman aged 18-29 years in good health. The sample taken for sequencing was PBMCs. CDR3 protein: CSASVLHHQETQYF. DNA of the CDR3: TGCAGTGCTAGCGTACTACACCACCAAGAGACCCAGTACTTC.